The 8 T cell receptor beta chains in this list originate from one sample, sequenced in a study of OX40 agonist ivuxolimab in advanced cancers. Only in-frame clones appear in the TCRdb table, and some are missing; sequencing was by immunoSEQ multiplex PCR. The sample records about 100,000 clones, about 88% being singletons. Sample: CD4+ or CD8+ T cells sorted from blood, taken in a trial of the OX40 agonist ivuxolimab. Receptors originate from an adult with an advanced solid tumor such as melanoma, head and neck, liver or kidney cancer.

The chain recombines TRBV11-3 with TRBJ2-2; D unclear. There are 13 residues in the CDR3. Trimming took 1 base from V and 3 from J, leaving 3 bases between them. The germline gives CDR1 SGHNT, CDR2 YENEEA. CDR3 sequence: CASSLADTGELFF. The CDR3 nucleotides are TGTGCCAGCAGCTTAGCTGACACCGGGGAGCTGTTTTTT.

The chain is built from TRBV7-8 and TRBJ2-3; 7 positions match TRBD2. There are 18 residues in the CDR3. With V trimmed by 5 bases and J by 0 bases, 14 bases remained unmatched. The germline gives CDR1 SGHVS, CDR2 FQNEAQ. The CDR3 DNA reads TGTGCCAGCAGCAAAGAGGCGGTAGCGGGTATAAGCACAGATACGCAGTATTTT. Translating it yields CASSKEAVAGISTDTQYF.

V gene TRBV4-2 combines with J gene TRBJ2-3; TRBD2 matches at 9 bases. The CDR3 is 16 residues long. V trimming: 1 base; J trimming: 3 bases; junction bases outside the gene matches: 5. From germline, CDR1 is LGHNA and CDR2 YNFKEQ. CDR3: CASSQVGGRGTDTQYF. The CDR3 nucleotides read TGTGCCAGCAGCCAAGTTGGCGGGAGGGGAACAGATACGCAGTATTTT.

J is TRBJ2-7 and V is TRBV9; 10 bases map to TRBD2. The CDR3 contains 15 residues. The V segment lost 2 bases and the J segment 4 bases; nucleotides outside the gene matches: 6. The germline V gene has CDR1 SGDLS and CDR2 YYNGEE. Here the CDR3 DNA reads TGTGCCAGCAGCGTTTCCCCTAGCGGGGGATACGAGCAGTACTTC. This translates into CASSVSPSGGYEQYF.

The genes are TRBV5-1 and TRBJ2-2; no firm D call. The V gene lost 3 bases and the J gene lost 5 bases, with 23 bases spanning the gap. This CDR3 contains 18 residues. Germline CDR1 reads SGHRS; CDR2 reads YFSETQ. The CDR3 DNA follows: TGCGCCAGCAGCTCAGGTCCACCCGTGTGGGGTGGAACCGGGGAGCTGTTTTTT. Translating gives CASSSGPPVWGGTGELFF.

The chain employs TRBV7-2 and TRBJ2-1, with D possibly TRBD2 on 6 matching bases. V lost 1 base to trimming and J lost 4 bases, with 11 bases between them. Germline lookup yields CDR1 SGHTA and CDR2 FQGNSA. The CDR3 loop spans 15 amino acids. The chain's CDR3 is CASSLGGRYYNEQFF. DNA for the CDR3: TGTGCCAGCAGCTTAGGTGGGAGGTATTACAATGAGCAGTTCTTC.

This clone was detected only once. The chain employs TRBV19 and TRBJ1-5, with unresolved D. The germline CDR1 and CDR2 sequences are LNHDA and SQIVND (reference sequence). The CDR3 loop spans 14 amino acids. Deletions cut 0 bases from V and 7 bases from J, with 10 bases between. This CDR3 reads CASSIDSPSQPQHF. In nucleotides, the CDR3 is TGTGCCAGTAGTATAGATTCCCCCTCACAGCCCCAGCATTTT.

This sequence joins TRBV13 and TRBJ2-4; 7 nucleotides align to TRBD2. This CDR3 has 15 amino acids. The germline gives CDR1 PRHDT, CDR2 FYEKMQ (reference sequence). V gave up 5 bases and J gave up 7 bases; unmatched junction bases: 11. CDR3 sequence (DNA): TGTGCCAGCAGCCCACCGAGGCGGGGAGGGAACATTCAGTACTTC. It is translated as CASSPPRRGGNIQYF.